This T cell receptor (beta chain) was recovered during a study of Tregs in tolerant kidney transplant recipients. Study-level findings and limits: No direct test of biological reproducibility was done here. Expanding Tregs on activated donor B cells appeared to best identify donor-specific TCRbeta clones.

As for this clone: No antigen is known for it.

Germline values: CDR1 MNHEY, CDR2 SMNVEV (reference sequence). The CDR3 has 16 residues. J gave up 4 bases and V 5 bases, and 11 bases lay outside the gene matches. Mixed chimerism was transient after nonmyeloablative marrow transplants from related graft donors. Thawed PBMCs were FACS-sorted into unstimulated CD4+CD25+CD127- regulatory T cells, CD4+CD25- non-regulatory cells, CD4 and CD8 cells. Generated by immunoSEQ multiplex PCR, the TCRdb table keeps only in-frame clones and is missing some. This table holds 40,000 to 50,000 clones, roughly nine tenths found once. The chain joins TRBV27 to TRBJ2-7, with 10 positions matching TRBD2. The receptor was isolated from a human patient who received a combined kidney and bone marrow transplant. Some T cells may be provided by the graft donor. The specimen was CD8+ T cells from blood (PBMCs), collected 12 months after the transplant. The CDR3 loop reads CASSPELAGYRYEQYF. In DNA, the CDR3 is TGTGCCAGCAGTCCGGAACTAGCGGGGTATCGGTACGAGCAGTACTTC.